This TCR beta chain originates from a study of blood T cell repertoires in COVID-19. The wider study: COVID-19 samples collected from the United States, Italy and Spain covered acute and convalescent phases.

The CDR3 loop spans 13 amino acids. Looked up from germline, CDR1 is SSHAT and CDR2 is FNYEAQ (reference sequence). V lost 8 bases, J lost 5 bases, and 6 bases stayed unmatched. Libraries were prepared by immunoSEQ multiplex PCR; TCRdb keeps only in-frame clonotypes and omits some of them. The data show about 240,000 clones, roughly 86% seen once. The sequence was obtained from a woman in her twenties or thirties who had recovered from COVID-19. The chain links TRBV7-7 to TRBJ2-1; 7 bases fit TRBD2. The sample taken for sequencing was peripheral blood. This chain's CDR3 is CASSPGLNNEQFF. The CDR3 nucleotides read TGTGCCAGCTCACCGGGACTAAACAATGAGCAGTTCTTC.